Listed below are T cell receptor beta chains from one sample, sequenced in a study of cytomegalovirus exposure and HLA in healthy donors. Profiling relied on immunoSEQ multiplex PCR, and the TCRdb table lists in-frame clones only, not all of them. The table includes 84,000 or so clones, roughly four fifths detected once. The sequenced sample was PBMCs. Source of these receptors: a human donor in good health. CDR3s include the opening cysteine and the closing phenylalanine or tryptophan. Fields, in order: V gene, clone size, D gene, J gene, CDR3 DNA, CDR3 protein. The D gene is left open where the match is weak. Clone size is not always given. Where it is, it says once, few, many or a class for expanded clones.

V gene: TRBV5-1
clone size: .
D gene: TRBD1
J gene: TRBJ2-7
CDR3 DNA: TGCGCCAGCAGCTTGGGACAGGGGACGGCCTACGAGCAGTACTTC
CDR3 protein: CASSLGQGTAYEQYF

V gene: TRBV2
clone size: .
D gene: .
J gene: TRBJ1-1
CDR3 DNA: TGTGCCAGCAGTGACCTGGAGCCGACTTACACTGAAGCTTTCTTT
CDR3 protein: CASSDLEPTYTEAFF

V gene: TRBV19
clone size: .
D gene: .
J gene: TRBJ2-3
CDR3 DNA: TGTGCCAGTAGTTCTGAGGGCGCAGGTACAGATACGCAGTATTTT
CDR3 protein: CASSSEGAGTDTQYF

V gene: TRBV7-2
clone size: .
D gene: TRBD2
J gene: TRBJ2-2
CDR3 DNA: TGTGCCAGCAGCTTAGCGGGGGGGATATTGACCGGGGAGCTGTTTTTT
CDR3 protein: CASSLAGGILTGELFF

V gene: TRBV27
clone size: .
D gene: .
J gene: TRBJ1-1
CDR3 DNA: TGTGCCAGCAGTCCCCAGGGCGGGAACACTGAAGCTTTCTTT
CDR3 protein: CASSPQGGNTEAFF

V gene: TRBV10-3
clone size: .
D gene: TRBD1
J gene: TRBJ2-7
CDR3 DNA: TGTGCCATCAGTATACAGGGGGCCTACGAGCAGTACTTC
CDR3 protein: CAISIQGAYEQYF

V gene: TRBV4-2
clone size: .
D gene: .
J gene: TRBJ1-5
CDR3 DNA: TGTGCCAGCAGCGATACGGGGGATAGCAATCAGCCCCAGAATTTT
CDR3 protein: CASSDTGDSNQPQNF

V gene: TRBV29-1
clone size: .
D gene: .
J gene: TRBJ1-2
CDR3 DNA: TGCAGCGACGACCGACAGGCCACCTATGGCTACCCCTTC
CDR3 protein: CSDDRQATYGYPF

V gene: TRBV15
clone size: .
D gene: .
J gene: TRBJ1-1
CDR3 DNA: TGTGCCACCAGCAGAGATCGTCTAGCCAGCGCTGAAGCTTTCTTT
CDR3 protein: CATSRDRLASAEAFF

V gene: TRBV4-3
clone size: .
D gene: TRBD1
J gene: TRBJ1-2
CDR3 DNA: TGCGCCAGCAGCCAAAAAAGGGACAGCTATGGCTACACCTTC
CDR3 protein: CASSQKRDSYGYTF

V gene: TRBV27
clone size: .
D gene: .
J gene: TRBJ1-5
CDR3 DNA: TGTGCCAGCAGGCCCCTCGGGGGGAGATATAGCAATCAGCCCCAGCATTTT
CDR3 protein: CASRPLGGRYSNQPQHF

V gene: TRBV6-1
clone size: .
D gene: TRBD1
J gene: TRBJ1-4
CDR3 DNA: TGTGCCAGCATTAAGGACAGGGCTAATGAAAAACTGTTTTTT
CDR3 protein: CASIKDRANEKLFF

V gene: TRBV7-2
clone size: .
D gene: TRBD1
J gene: TRBJ2-5
CDR3 DNA: TGTGCCAGCAGCCAGCGGCCCGGGACAGGGGAAAAAGAGACCCAGTACTTC
CDR3 protein: CASSQRPGTGEKETQYF

V gene: TRBV5-5
clone size: .
D gene: .
J gene: TRBJ2-6
CDR3 DNA: TGTGCCACCCCGTTTAGAATCCTGACTTTC
CDR3 protein: CATPFRILTF

V gene: TRBV7-8
clone size: once
D gene: TRBD1
J gene: TRBJ2-7
CDR3 DNA: TGTGCCAGCAACGTACAGGGGGGCTACGAGCAGTACTTC
CDR3 protein: CASNVQGGYEQYF

V gene: TRBV5-6
clone size: .
D gene: .
J gene: TRBJ1-2
CDR3 DNA: TGTGCCAGCAGCTCTACAGGGAACTATGGCTACACCTTC
CDR3 protein: CASSSTGNYGYTF

V gene: TRBV6-5
clone size: .
D gene: .
J gene: TRBJ2-2
CDR3 DNA: TGTGCCAGCAGTTACGACTCGGCAACCGGGGAGCTGTTTTTT
CDR3 protein: CASSYDSATGELFF

V gene: TRBV9
clone size: few
D gene: .
J gene: TRBJ1-4
CDR3 DNA: TGTGCCAGCAGCGTATCGGTCCTAGGCGAAAAACTGTTTTTT
CDR3 protein: CASSVSVLGEKLFF

V gene: TRBV7-8
clone size: .
D gene: TRBD2
J gene: TRBJ2-5
CDR3 DNA: TGTGCCAGCAGCTCCGGGACTAGCAGGGAGACCCAGTACTTC
CDR3 protein: CASSSGTSRETQYF

V gene: TRBV2
clone size: .
D gene: TRBD1
J gene: TRBJ1-2
CDR3 DNA: TGTGCCAGCAGGGGACAGTCTTCCTATGGCTACACCTTC
CDR3 protein: CASRGQSSYGYTF

V gene: TRBV10-1
clone size: .
D gene: .
J gene: TRBJ1-5
CDR3 DNA: TGCGCCATATTAACCCCCGGGACATTTAATCAGCCCCAGCATTTT
CDR3 protein: CAILTPGTFNQPQHF

V gene: TRBV11-2
clone size: .
D gene: TRBD1
J gene: TRBJ1-5
CDR3 DNA: TGTGCCAGCAGCTTATGGGGGGGACAGGAAAATCAGCCCCAGCATTTT
CDR3 protein: CASSLWGGQENQPQHF

V gene: TRBV4-1
clone size: once
D gene: .
J gene: TRBJ2-3
CDR3 DNA: TGCGCCAGCAGCCAAGATCAAGCTTTAAATACGCAGTATTTT
CDR3 protein: CASSQDQALNTQYF

V gene: TRBV6-5
clone size: .
D gene: TRBD2
J gene: TRBJ2-7
CDR3 DNA: TGTGCCAGCAGCCCCAGCGGGGGGGGATCCTACGAGCAGTACTTC
CDR3 protein: CASSPSGGGSYEQYF

V gene: TRBV13
clone size: .
D gene: .
J gene: TRBJ1-1
CDR3 DNA: TGTGCCAGCACCTATGCGGGTACTGAAGCTTTCTTT
CDR3 protein: CASTYAGTEAFF

V gene: TRBV30
clone size: .
D gene: .
J gene: TRBJ2-2
CDR3 DNA: TGTGCCTGGAGGAGACTAGTTTTGGCCGGGGAGCTGTTTTTT
CDR3 protein: CAWRRLVLAGELFF

V gene: TRBV6-4
clone size: .
D gene: .
J gene: TRBJ1-5
CDR3 DNA: TGTGCCACCGGCAGGGGCAGGGCGGTGCAGCCCCAGCATTTT
CDR3 protein: CATGRGRAVQPQHF